This is a list of T cell receptor beta chains from one sample in a study of T cells in tuberculosis. The assay was immunoSEQ multiplex PCR, and TCRdb's table has in-frame clones only and misses some. The sample shows more than 30,000 clones, around 86% of them seen only once. The starting material was PBMCs, obtained at tuberculosis diagnosis. The source of these receptors is an adult with tuberculosis. The CDR3 runs from the conserved cysteine through the conserved F or W. D genes are given only for firm matches. Not every row has a clone size; where given, it reads once, few, many or a size class.

DNA | CDR3 | size | J | V | D
TGCGCCAGCAGCTTGGTAGCCTACGAGCAGTACTTC | CASSLVAYEQYF | once | TRBJ2-7 | TRBV5-1 | .
TGTGCCAGCAGCTCGTCGACAGGAGTTAATGAAAAACTGTTTTTT | CASSSSTGVNEKLFF | . | TRBJ1-4 | TRBV5-4 | .
TGTGCCACCCGGGACAGGGACACTGAAGCTTTCTTT | CATRDRDTEAFF | . | TRBJ1-1 | TRBV19 | TRBD1
TGCGCCAGCACCAGGGACCCAATACAGGGGGACTATGGCTACACCTTC | CASTRDPIQGDYGYTF | . | TRBJ1-2 | TRBV5-1 | TRBD1
TGCGCCAGCAGCCCCATCGGGGGGGCCTGGGAGCAGTACTTC | CASSPIGGAWEQYF | . | TRBJ2-7 | TRBV4-1 | TRBD2
TGTGCCAGCAGTTACTCCGGGACAGGGACGAACTATGGCTACACCTTC | CASSYSGTGTNYGYTF | . | TRBJ1-2 | TRBV6-5 | TRBD1
TGCGCCAGCAGTGATGAAGAGGGAGGGTCGGGTCGTTCGCCCCAGCATTTT | CASSDEEGGSGRSPQHF | . | TRBJ1-5 | TRBV10-2 | .
TGTGCCAGTCTGACTAGCGGGAGGTTTACGCAGTATTTT | CASLTSGRFTQYF | . | TRBJ2-3 | TRBV2 | TRBD2
TGTGCCAGCAGCTTGGCTAGGTTCTACGAGCAGTACTTC | CASSLARFYEQYF | . | TRBJ2-7 | TRBV5-5 | .
TGTGCCAGCAGCGCTCGGGGGGGCGGCACAGATACGCAGTATTTT | CASSARGGGTDTQYF | . | TRBJ2-3 | TRBV9 | TRBD2
TGTGCGACGTGGGACGGGAGTGGAACCGGGGAGCTGTTTTTT | CATWDGSGTGELFF | once | TRBJ2-2 | TRBV28 | .
TGTGCCAGCAGTGAAACGTCAGGGGAAGCTTTCTTT | CASSETSGEAFF | few | TRBJ1-1 | TRBV6-5 | .
TGTGCCAGCAGAGGGACTAGCGGGGGGGCCACTGAGCAGTTCTTC | CASRGTSGGATEQFF | . | TRBJ2-1 | TRBV2 | TRBD2
TGTGCCAGCAGCATCCCGGGACTAGCGGGAGTACATGAGCAGTTCTTC | CASSIPGLAGVHEQFF | . | TRBJ2-1 | TRBV27 | TRBD2
TGTGCCAGTAGTATAAGCGGCTTCTATGGCTACACCTTC | CASSISGFYGYTF | . | TRBJ1-2 | TRBV19 | .
TGTGCCAGCAGTCAGCAAGGACTAGGGTCCTACGAGCAGTACTTC | CASSQQGLGSYEQYF | . | TRBJ2-7 | TRBV28 | TRBD2
TGTGCCAGCCGTTTCCTAGACCTCAGGGGAACTAATGAAAAACTGTTTTTT | CASRFLDLRGTNEKLFF | . | TRBJ1-4 | TRBV28 | .
TGTGCCAGCAGCGTAGGCGGGGAGAACTACGAGCAGTACTTC | CASSVGGENYEQYF | . | TRBJ2-7 | TRBV9 | .
TGTGCCAGCAGCTCTTATTTTGGGATGACAGATAACAATGAGCAGTTCTTC | CASSSYFGMTDNNEQFF | once | TRBJ2-1 | TRBV11-2 | .
TGTGCCAGCAGCGGAGGGACAGGCGGCTCTGGAAACACCATATATTTT | CASSGGTGGSGNTIYF | . | TRBJ1-3 | TRBV9 | TRBD1
TGTGCCAGTAGTATAACCCTACAGGGCTTAACGGCCGGGGAGCTGTTTTTT | CASSITLQGLTAGELFF | . | TRBJ2-2 | TRBV19 | .
TGTGCCAGCAGTGCGACAGGGGGGCGGAGCTATGGCTACACCTTC | CASSATGGRSYGYTF | . | TRBJ1-2 | TRBV27 | TRBD1
TGTGCCAGTGGTACTAGCGGGAGGACCGGGGAGCTGTTTTTT | CASGTSGRTGELFF | . | TRBJ2-2 | TRBV19 | TRBD2
TGTGCCAGCAGACCCCAGGGGCTTCTCTCCTACGAGCAGTACTTC | CASRPQGLLSYEQYF | . | TRBJ2-7 | TRBV6-5 | .
TGCGCCAGCAGCTTTTTGAGCGGCGAGCCCCGCAATGAGCAGTTCTTC | CASSFLSGEPRNEQFF | . | TRBJ2-1 | TRBV5-1 | .
TGTGCCAGCAGTGAAATCAGGGGCAGTGAAAATGAAAAACTGTTTTTT | CASSEIRGSENEKLFF | . | TRBJ1-4 | TRBV2 | .
TGTGCCATCAGTGAGGGTCCAGCGGGGAGCAATGAGCAGTTCTTC | CAISEGPAGSNEQFF | . | TRBJ2-1 | TRBV10-3 | TRBD2
TGTGCCAGCAGCCCACCAGTTTATCGCAGTGACACTGAAGCTTTCTTT | CASSPPVYRSDTEAFF | . | TRBJ1-1 | TRBV7-9 | .
TGCGCCAGCAGCTTGACAGGGTACACTGAAGCTTTCTTT | CASSLTGYTEAFF | few | TRBJ1-1 | TRBV5-1 | .
TGTGCCAGCAGCGTAGACCCAGGGACGAACACCGGGGAGCTGTTTTTT | CASSVDPGTNTGELFF | . | TRBJ2-2 | TRBV9 | .
TGTGCCAGTAGTCCCTACGGGGGGACCACAGATACGCAGTATTTT | CASSPYGGTTDTQYF | . | TRBJ2-3 | TRBV19 | TRBD2
TGTGCCAGCAGCTTGGTGGGAGACTCTGGGGCCAACGTCCTGACTTTC | CASSLVGDSGANVLTF | . | TRBJ2-6 | TRBV5-4 | .
TGTGCCAGTAGTATCCGGGAGAGGGATGGCTACACCTTC | CASSIRERDGYTF | . | TRBJ1-2 | TRBV19 | .
TGTGCCAGTAGCCTAACCGCGGACAGGGGAAATCGCCTATCCTACGAGCAGTACTTC | CASSLTADRGNRLSYEQYF | . | TRBJ2-7 | TRBV19 | TRBD1
TGCGCCAGCCGTCAGGGGACGAACACTGAAGCTTTCTTT | CASRQGTNTEAFF | . | TRBJ1-1 | TRBV5-1 | .
TGTGCCAGCAGCGCCGGGACAGGGTATGAAAAACTGTTTTTT | CASSAGTGYEKLFF | . | TRBJ1-4 | TRBV5-6 | TRBD1
TGTGCCACCAGCCGGGACAGGGAACCCTCTGGGGCCAACGTCCTGACTTTC | CATSRDREPSGANVLTF | . | TRBJ2-6 | TRBV15 | TRBD1
TGTGCCAGCAGTACTCAACAGGGCGTGGGCACTGAAGCTTTCTTT | CASSTQQGVGTEAFF | . | TRBJ1-1 | TRBV27 | .
TGTGCCAGCAGTCCCGGACAGCTTAGCAATCAGCCCCAGCATTTT | CASSPGQLSNQPQHF | . | TRBJ1-5 | TRBV5-8 | .
TGTGCCAGCAGTGCCCGACCGACTAGCGGAGTATACAATGAGCAGTTCTTC | CASSARPTSGVYNEQFF | . | TRBJ2-1 | TRBV25-1 | TRBD2
TGTGCCAGCAGCTTAGATGTAAACTCCGATACGCAGTATTTT | CASSLDVNSDTQYF | . | TRBJ2-3 | TRBV7-3 | .
TGCGCCAGCAGCCAAGCTGCTAGCGGGAGGGTGGTAAACATTCAGTACTTC | CASSQAASGRVVNIQYF | . | TRBJ2-4 | TRBV4-1 | TRBD2
TGTGCCAGCAGTTTATTCGACAGGAACCTGAACTATGGCTACACCTTC | CASSLFDRNLNYGYTF | . | TRBJ1-2 | TRBV28 | .
TGTGCCAGCAGCCCAGGGGGCGCGTCTGGGGCCAACGTCCTGACTTTC | CASSPGGASGANVLTF | . | TRBJ2-6 | TRBV6-6 | TRBD1
TGTGCCAGCAGTTACGGCGGCGGGAGTATTTCCTACGAGCAGTACTTC | CASSYGGGSISYEQYF | few | TRBJ2-7 | TRBV6-5 | TRBD2
TGTGCCAGCAGCTTAGAAGGGGCTGGGGCCAACGTCCTGACTTTC | CASSLEGAGANVLTF | . | TRBJ2-6 | TRBV11-2 | .
TGTGCCAGCAGCTTAGCGCTTGGAAGGACAGGGGAGGAGAAGAACTATGGCTACACCTTC | CASSLALGRTGEEKNYGYTF | once | TRBJ1-2 | TRBV7-8 | TRBD1
TGTGCCGCCACAGGGGGCCTCTATGGCTACACCTTC | CAATGGLYGYTF | . | TRBJ1-2 | TRBV28 | TRBD1
TGTGCCAGCAGTCGCAACAGGGAAGCCAAAAACATTCAGTACTTC | CASSRNREAKNIQYF | . | TRBJ2-4 | TRBV27 | .